This T cell receptor (beta chain) was identified during a study of cytotoxic CD8 clonotypes in ibrutinib-treated CLL. Assay: immunoSEQ multiplex PCR; the TCRdb copy retains only in-frame clones and omits some. There are some 310,000 clones in the sample; 80% occur only once, and 6.5% to 8% lies in the top ten. Remarks on this clone: The target antigen is unknown.

V gave up 3 bases and J gave up 0 bases, with 9 bases separating them. This CDR3 spans 15 amino acids. Looked up from germline, CDR1 is LGHNA and CDR2 is YNFKEQ. General study results and limits: Clonality, elevated at ibrutinib response, dropped back toward baseline at progression. There were few public clonotypes, and on treatment they contracted or stayed stable.

The sequences come from PBMCs, collected before ibrutinib treatment. The source of this sequence is a human donor with chronic lymphocytic leukemia. The gene calls are TRBV4-2 and TRBJ1-5; unclear D gene. CDR3 in DNA: TGTGCCAGCAGCCAGGACGGATTTAGCAATCAGCCCCAGCATTTT. This encodes CASSQDGFSNQPQHF.